These T cell receptor beta chains were read from a single sample in a study of CD8 T cells in ankylosing spondylitis. Via MiXCR, TCRdb re-called the 5' RACE reads, giving one row per CDR3 protein. The sample carries 150,000 to 200,000 distinct CDR3 sequences, approximately 10% recorded once. Sequences were obtained from blood, either unsorted or a sorted T cell fraction (not recorded which). These receptor sequences come from a male donor with ankylosing spondylitis or in good health (not recorded which). CDR3s include the opening cysteine and the closing phenylalanine or tryptophan. The D gene is left open where the match is weak. Where a row states a size, it is once, few, many or the class of an expanded clone; other rows omit it.

j_call,v_call,clone_size,d_call,cdr3_nt,cdr3_aa
TRBJ2-2,TRBV14,many,.,TGTGCCAGCAGCCGCGACATCAGGACCGGGGAGCTGTTTTTT,CASSRDIRTGELFF
TRBJ2-3,TRBV5-1,many,.,TGCGCCAGCACCCCGGGGTCCGGGGGATATACGCAGTATTTT,CASTPGSGGYTQYF
TRBJ2-7,TRBV20-1,.,TRBD1,TGCAGTGCTAGCTCCGGGACAGGGTCCTACGAGCAGTACTTC,CSASSGTGSYEQYF
TRBJ2-1,TRBV7-6,.,TRBD2,TGTGTCAGCAGCTTAGGGGGTAGCGGGAGATACAATGAGCAGTTCTTC,CVSSLGGSGRYNEQFF
TRBJ2-1,TRBV6-5,.,.,TGTGCCAGCAGTTACGGGTCCCCGGGGCCCCACAATGAGCAGTTCTTC,CASSYGSPGPHNEQFF
TRBJ2-1,TRBV20-1,few,TRBD1,TGCAGTGCTCAACTGATTGGACAGGGGTTTAGCCCCAATGAGCAGTTCTTC,CSAQLIGQGFSPNEQFF
TRBJ1-1,TRBV15,many,.,TGTGCCACCAGCAGGGAGGCTTCTGAAGCTTTCTTT,CATSREASEAFF
TRBJ1-2,TRBV25-1,.,TRBD1,TGTGCCAGCAGCCCGACAGGGGTGGACTATGGCTACACCTTC,CASSPTGVDYGYTF
TRBJ1-2,TRBV29-1,.,TRBD1,TGCAGCGCACGGACAGGGGTAGGGTATGGCTACACCTTC,CSARTGVGYGYTF
TRBJ2-1,TRBV20-1,.,.,TGCGGTGCTATCCACCAGTACACTGAGCAGTTCTTC,CGAIHQYTEQFF
TRBJ2-7,TRBV5-1,many,TRBD2,TGCGCCAGCAGCTTGGATGTAGCGGGGTCGTACGAGCAGTACTTC,CASSLDVAGSYEQYF
TRBJ2-2,TRBV5-1,few,TRBD1,TGCGCCAGCAGCCCCGAGTGGACAGGGGGCACCGGGGAGCTGTTTTTT,CASSPEWTGGTGELFF
TRBJ2-1,TRBV6-5,.,TRBD2,TGTGCCAGCAGACCTCAGCGGGGGGGGGCACCCGAGCAGTTCTTC,CASRPQRGGAPEQFF
TRBJ1-2,TRBV24-1,many,TRBD1,TGTGCCACCAGTGATGGGACAGGGAGAGATGGCTACACCTTC,CATSDGTGRDGYTF
TRBJ1-1,TRBV29-1,many,.,TGCAGCGTCTGGCGATTACAGAACACTGAAGCTTTCTTT,CSVWRLQNTEAFF
TRBJ1-1,TRBV9,many,.,TGTGCCAGCAGCGTAGGGCCCCCCTACACTGAAGCTTTCTTT,CASSVGPPYTEAFF